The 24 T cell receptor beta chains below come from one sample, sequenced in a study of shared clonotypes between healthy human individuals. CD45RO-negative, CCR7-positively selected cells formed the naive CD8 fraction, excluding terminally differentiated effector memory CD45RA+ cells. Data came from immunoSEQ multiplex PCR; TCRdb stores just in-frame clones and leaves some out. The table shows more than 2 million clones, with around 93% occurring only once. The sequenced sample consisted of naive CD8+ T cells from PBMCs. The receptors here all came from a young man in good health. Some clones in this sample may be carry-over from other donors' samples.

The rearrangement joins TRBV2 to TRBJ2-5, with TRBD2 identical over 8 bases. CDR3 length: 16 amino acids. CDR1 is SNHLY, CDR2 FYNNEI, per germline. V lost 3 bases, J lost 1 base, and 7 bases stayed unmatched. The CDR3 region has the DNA TGTGCCAGCAGTGAGAGTAAGCGGGGGCGCCAAGAGACCCAGTACTTC. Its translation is CASSESKRGRQETQYF.

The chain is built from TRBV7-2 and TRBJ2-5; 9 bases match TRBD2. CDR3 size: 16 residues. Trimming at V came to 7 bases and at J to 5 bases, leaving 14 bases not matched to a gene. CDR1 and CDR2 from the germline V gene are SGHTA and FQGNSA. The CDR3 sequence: CASTQRGGRAMETQYF. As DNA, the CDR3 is TGTGCCAGCACCCAAAGAGGCGGGAGGGCCATGGAGACCCAGTACTTC. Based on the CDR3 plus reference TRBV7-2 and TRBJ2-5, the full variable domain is GAGVSQSPSNKVTEKGKDVELRCDPISGHTALYWYRQSLGQGLEFLIYFQGNSAPDKSGLPSDRFSAERTGGSVSTLTIQRTQQEDSAVYLCASTQRGGRAMETQYFGPGTRLLVL.

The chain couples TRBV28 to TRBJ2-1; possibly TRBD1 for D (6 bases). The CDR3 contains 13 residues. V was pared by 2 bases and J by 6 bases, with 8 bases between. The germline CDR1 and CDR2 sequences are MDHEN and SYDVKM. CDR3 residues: CASSLIQGNEQFF. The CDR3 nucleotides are TGTGCCAGCAGTTTAATACAGGGCAATGAGCAGTTCTTC.

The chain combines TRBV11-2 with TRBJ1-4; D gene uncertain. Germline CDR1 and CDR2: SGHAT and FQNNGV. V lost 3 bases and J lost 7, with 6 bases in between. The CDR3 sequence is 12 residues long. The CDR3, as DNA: TGTGCCAGCAGCTTCTCGGGTGAAAAACTGTTTTTT. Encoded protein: CASSFSGEKLFF.

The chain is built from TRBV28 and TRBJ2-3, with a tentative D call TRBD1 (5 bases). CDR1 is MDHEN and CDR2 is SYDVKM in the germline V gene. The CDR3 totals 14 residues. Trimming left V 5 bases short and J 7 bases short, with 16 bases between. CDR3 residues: CASSTSWTRNTQYF. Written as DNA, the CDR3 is TGTGCCAGCAGTACCTCGTGGACACGTAATACGCAGTATTTT.

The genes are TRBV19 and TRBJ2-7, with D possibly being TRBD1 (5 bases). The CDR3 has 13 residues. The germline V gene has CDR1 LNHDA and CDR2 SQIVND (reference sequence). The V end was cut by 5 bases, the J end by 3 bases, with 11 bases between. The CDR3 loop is CASSFWQGYEQYF. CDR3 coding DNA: TGTGCCAGTAGTTTTTGGCAGGGCTACGAGCAGTACTTC.

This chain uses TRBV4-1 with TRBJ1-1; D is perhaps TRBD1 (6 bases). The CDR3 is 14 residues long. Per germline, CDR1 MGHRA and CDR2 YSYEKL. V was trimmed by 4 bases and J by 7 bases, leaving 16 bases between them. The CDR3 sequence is CASSRGTKEFEAFF. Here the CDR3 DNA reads TGCGCCAGCAGCCGCGGGACAAAAGAATTTGAAGCTTTCTTT.

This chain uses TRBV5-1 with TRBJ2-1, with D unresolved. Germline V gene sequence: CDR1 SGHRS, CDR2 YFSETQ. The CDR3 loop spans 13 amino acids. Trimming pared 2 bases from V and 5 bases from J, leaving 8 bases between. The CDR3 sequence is CASSLGLHNEQFF. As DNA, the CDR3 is TGCGCCAGCAGCTTAGGCCTCCACAATGAGCAGTTCTTC.

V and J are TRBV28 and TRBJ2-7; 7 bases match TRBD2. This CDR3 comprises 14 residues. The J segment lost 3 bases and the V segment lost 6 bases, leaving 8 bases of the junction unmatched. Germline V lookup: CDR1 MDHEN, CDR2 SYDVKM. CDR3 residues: CASRPLAAVYEQYF. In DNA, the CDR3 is TGTGCCAGCAGACCTCTAGCGGCCGTCTACGAGCAGTACTTC.

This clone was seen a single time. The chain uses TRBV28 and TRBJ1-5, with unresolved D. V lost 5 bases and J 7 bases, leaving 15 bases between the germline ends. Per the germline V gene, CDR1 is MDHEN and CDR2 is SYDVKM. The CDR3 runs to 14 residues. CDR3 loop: CASSPSRQAQPQHF. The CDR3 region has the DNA TGTGCCAGCAGTCCCTCGAGGCAGGCCCAGCCCCAGCATTTT.

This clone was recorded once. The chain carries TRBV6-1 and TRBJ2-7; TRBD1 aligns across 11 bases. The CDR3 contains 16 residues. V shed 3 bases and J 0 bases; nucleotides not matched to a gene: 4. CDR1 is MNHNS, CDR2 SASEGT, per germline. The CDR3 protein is CASSERGTGGSYEQYF. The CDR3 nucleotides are TGTGCCAGCAGTGAGCGGGGGACAGGGGGCTCCTACGAGCAGTACTTC.

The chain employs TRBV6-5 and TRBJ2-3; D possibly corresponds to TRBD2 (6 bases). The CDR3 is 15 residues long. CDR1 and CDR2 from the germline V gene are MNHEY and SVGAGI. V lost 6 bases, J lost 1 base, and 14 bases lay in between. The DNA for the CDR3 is TGTGCCAGCAGCCTTGTAGCGGAGGGCACAGATACGCAGTATTTT. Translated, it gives CASSLVAEGTDTQYF.

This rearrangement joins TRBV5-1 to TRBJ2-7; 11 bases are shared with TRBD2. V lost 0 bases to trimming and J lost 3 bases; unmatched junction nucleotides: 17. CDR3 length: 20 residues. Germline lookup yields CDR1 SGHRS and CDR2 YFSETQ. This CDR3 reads CASSLAGGSFRLAGGYEQYF. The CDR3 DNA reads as TGCGCCAGCAGCTTGGCAGGGGGCTCCTTTCGCCTAGCGGGAGGCTACGAGCAGTACTTC.

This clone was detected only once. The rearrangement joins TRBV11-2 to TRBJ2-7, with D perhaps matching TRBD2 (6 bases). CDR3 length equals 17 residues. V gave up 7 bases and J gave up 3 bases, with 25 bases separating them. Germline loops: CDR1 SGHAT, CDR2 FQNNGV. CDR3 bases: TGTGCCAGCACCTCTCGAGGGGAGGCCAGATCAGGCTACGAGCAGTACTTC. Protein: CASTSRGEARSGYEQYF.

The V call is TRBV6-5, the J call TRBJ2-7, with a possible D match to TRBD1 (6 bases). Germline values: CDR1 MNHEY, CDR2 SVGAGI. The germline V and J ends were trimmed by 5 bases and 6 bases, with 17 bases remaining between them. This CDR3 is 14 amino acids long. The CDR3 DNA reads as TGTGCCAGCAGTGCCCCAGGGGTTAGCTCCGAGCAGTACTTC. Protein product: CASSAPGVSSEQYF.

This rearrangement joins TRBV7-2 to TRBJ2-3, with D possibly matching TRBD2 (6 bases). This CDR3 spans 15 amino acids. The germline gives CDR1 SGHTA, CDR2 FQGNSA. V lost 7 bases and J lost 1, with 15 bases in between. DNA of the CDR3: TGTGCCAGCATGAGGTGGGAGGTGGGCACAGATACGCAGTATTTT. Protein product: CASMRWEVGTDTQYF.

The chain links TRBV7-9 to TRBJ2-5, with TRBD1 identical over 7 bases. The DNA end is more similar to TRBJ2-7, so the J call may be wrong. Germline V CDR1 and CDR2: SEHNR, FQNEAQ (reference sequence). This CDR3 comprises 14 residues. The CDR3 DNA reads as TGTGCCAGCATCCCCGGGACAGAGAGTTACGAGCAGTACTTC. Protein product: CASIPGTESYEQYF.

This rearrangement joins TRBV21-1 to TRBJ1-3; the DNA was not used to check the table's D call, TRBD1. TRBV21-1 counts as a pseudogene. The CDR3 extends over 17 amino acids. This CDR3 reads CASSGLGQTISGNTIYF. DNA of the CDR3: TGTGCCAGCAGCGGACTTGGACAGACGATCTCTGGAAACACCATATATTTT.

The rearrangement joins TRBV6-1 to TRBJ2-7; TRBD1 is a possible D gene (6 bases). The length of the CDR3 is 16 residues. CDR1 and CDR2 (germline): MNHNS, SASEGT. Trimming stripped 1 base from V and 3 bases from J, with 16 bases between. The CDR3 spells CASSEDGTSVNYEQYF. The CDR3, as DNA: TGTGCCAGCAGTGAAGATGGGACAAGCGTCAACTACGAGCAGTACTTC.

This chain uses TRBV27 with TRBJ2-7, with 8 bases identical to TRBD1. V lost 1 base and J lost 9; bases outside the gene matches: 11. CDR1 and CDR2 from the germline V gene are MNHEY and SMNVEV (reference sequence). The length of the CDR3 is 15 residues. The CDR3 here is CASSLLVEDRARQYF. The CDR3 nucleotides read TGTGCCAGCAGTTTATTGGTAGAGGACAGGGCAAGGCAGTACTTC.

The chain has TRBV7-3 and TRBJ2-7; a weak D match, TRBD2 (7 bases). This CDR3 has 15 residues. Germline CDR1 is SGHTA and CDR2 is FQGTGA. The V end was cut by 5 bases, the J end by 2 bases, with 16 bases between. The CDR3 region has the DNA TGTGCCAGCAGCCCGAGGGGGGGCCCGACCTACGAGCAGTACTTC. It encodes CASSPRGGPTYEQYF.

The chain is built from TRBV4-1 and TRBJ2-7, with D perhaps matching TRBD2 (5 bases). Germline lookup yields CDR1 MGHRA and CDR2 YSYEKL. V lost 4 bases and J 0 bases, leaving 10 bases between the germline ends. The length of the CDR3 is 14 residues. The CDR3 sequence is CASSPRESSYEQYF. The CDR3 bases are TGCGCCAGCAGCCCCCGGGAAAGCTCCTACGAGCAGTACTTC.

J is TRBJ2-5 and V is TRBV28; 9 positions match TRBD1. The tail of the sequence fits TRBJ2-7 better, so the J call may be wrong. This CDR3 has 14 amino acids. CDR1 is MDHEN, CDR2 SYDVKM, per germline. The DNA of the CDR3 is TGTGCCAGCAGCCCACGGGACAGGGACAACGAGCAGTACTTC. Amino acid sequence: CASSPRDRDNEQYF.

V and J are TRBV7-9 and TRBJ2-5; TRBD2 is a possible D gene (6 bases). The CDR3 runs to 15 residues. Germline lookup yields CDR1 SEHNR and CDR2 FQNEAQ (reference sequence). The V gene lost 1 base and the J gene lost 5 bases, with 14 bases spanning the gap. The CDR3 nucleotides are TGTGCCAGCAGCTTAGAGGAGGGGTTGAGGGAGACCCAGTACTTC. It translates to CASSLEEGLRETQYF. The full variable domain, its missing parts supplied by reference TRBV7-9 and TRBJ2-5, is DTGVSQNPRHKITKRGQNVTFRCDPISEHNRLYWYRQTLGQGPEFLTYFQNEAQLEKSRLLSDRFSAERPKGSFSTLEIQRTEQGDSAMYLCASSLEEGLRETQYFGPGTRLLVL.